Following are 2 T cell receptor beta chains from one sample sequenced in a study of T cell changes during pregnancy in multiple sclerosis. Profiling relied on immunoSEQ multiplex PCR, and the TCRdb table lists in-frame clones only, not all of them. The table records about 54,000 clones, 80% to 95% of them present only once. Sample: peripheral blood, taken after pregnancy. These receptor sequences come from a female donor in good health, enrolled as a control in a pregnancy study.

J is TRBJ2-3 and V is TRBV5-4; D unresolved. The CDR3 loop spans 14 amino acids. Trimming took 1 base from V and 2 from J, leaving 8 bases between them. CDR1 and CDR2 from the germline V gene are SGHNT and YYREEE (reference sequence). This CDR3 reads CASSLSRNTDTQYF. CDR3 DNA: TGTGCCAGCAGCTTGTCCAGGAACACAGATACGCAGTATTTT.

The rearrangement joins TRBV6-1 to TRBJ2-7; perhaps TRBD1 as D (6 bases). CDR1 is MNHNS, CDR2 SASEGT, per germline. CDR3 length equals 15 residues. Trimming left V 5 bases short and J 2 bases short, with 16 bases between. This chain's CDR3 is CASSPQDRKPYEQYF. The CDR3 region has the DNA TGTGCCAGCAGTCCACAGGACAGAAAACCCTACGAGCAGTACTTC.